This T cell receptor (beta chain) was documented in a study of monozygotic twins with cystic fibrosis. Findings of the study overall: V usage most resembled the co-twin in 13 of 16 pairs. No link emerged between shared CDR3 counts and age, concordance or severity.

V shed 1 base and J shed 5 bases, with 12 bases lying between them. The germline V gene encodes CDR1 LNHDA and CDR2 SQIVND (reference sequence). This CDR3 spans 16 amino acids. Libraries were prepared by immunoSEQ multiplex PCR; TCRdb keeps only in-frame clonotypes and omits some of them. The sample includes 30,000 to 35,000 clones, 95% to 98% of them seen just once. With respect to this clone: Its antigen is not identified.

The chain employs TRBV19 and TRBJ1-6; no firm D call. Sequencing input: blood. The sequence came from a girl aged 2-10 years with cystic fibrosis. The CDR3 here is CASSIGAGRDNSPLHF. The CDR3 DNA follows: TGTGCCAGTAGTATAGGAGCCGGTCGGGATAATTCACCCCTCCACTTT.